Included here is one T cell receptor beta chain sequence, with context. The sample comes from a study of blood T cell repertoires in COVID-19. Trimming cost V 7 bases and J 3 bases, with 21 bases left between them. The CDR3 is 16 residues long. The V gene's germline CDR1 is SGHTA and CDR2 FQGNSA. Per the study methods: Nucleated cell counts were estimated from reference gene primer amplification. Only in-frame clones appear in the TCRdb table, and some are missing; sequencing was by immunoSEQ multiplex PCR. That table gives V, J and clone size, and the DNA gave D and trimming. This sample has hundreds of thousands of clones, with about 86% found just once. Enrolled through a virtual design, the participants were between roughly 18 and 100 years of age and came from some 26 US areas.

The material sequenced was PBMCs or T cells enriched from blood (not recorded which). This sequence originates from a man under 40 with acute COVID-19. V is TRBV7-2 and J is TRBJ1-1; D is ambiguous. CDR3: CASTPAGHQWDTEAFF. CDR3 coding DNA: TGTGCCAGCACCCCGGCAGGCCACCAATGGGACACTGAAGCTTTCTTT.